Listed below are T cell receptor beta chains from one sample, sequenced in a study of OX40 agonist ivuxolimab in advanced cancers. Produced via immunoSEQ multiplex PCR; TCRdb's table is partial and in-frame only. The table shows 15,000 or so clones, with around 73% occurring only once. This sample comprised CD4+ or CD8+ T cells sorted from blood, obtained in a trial of the OX40 agonist ivuxolimab. These receptors were taken from an adult with an advanced solid tumor such as melanoma, head and neck, liver or kidney cancer. CDR3s include the opening cysteine and the closing phenylalanine or tryptophan. D genes are given only for firm matches. Rows may omit the clone size; those that give it use once, few, many or a size class.

CASSQDHQRQAYEQYF	TGCGCCAGCAGCCAAGATCACCAGCGCCAGGCCTACGAGCAGTACTTC	.	.	TRBV4-1	TRBJ2-7
CASSDIPLNEQFF	TGTGCCAGTAGTGACATCCCCTTGAATGAGCAGTTCTTC	.	medium-sized	TRBV19	TRBJ2-1
CASSLPGPGPGINEQFF	TGTGCCAGCAGCTTACCCGGACCCGGACCCGGGATTAATGAGCAGTTCTTC	.	.	TRBV7-9	TRBJ2-1
CASRALAGVINEQYF	TGTGCCAGCAGGGCCCTAGCGGGAGTGATCAACGAGCAGTACTTC	TRBD2	.	TRBV6-4	TRBJ2-7
CASSQTGMSYEQYF	TGTGCCAGCAGTCAAACAGGGATGTCCTACGAGCAGTACTTC	.	once	TRBV27	TRBJ2-7
CSAGPRDQQETQYF	TGCAGCGCAGGACCCCGGGACCAGCAAGAGACCCAGTACTTC	.	.	TRBV29-1	TRBJ2-5
CASSSGQGAFGELFF	TGTGCCAGCAGTTCCGGACAGGGGGCTTTCGGGGAGCTGTTTTTT	TRBD1	.	TRBV6-5	TRBJ2-2
CASSVNRAVGQFF	TGTGCCAGCAGTGTCAATAGGGCGGTGGGGCAGTTCTTC	.	.	TRBV27	TRBJ2-1
CASSTQPNGTLYEQFF	TGTGCCAGCAGCACACAACCTAACGGGACTTTGTATGAGCAGTTCTTC	.	.	TRBV28	TRBJ2-1
CASSDSPGTSNEQFF	TGTGCCAGCAGTGATTCTCCGGGGACTAGCAATGAGCAGTTCTTC	TRBD2	.	TRBV6-4	TRBJ2-1
CASSLGNSYEQYF	TGTGCCAGCAGCTTGGGGAATTCCTACGAGCAGTACTTC	.	few	TRBV7-3	TRBJ2-7
CASNSRGPEFEQYF	TGTGCCAGCAACTCGCGGGGTCCTGAGTTCGAGCAGTACTTC	.	.	TRBV5-6	TRBJ2-7
CASSLAGGRAGNEQFF	TGTGCCAGCAGCTTAGCCGGCGGGAGGGCCGGAAATGAGCAGTTCTTC	TRBD2	.	TRBV11-2	TRBJ2-1